This note documents a single T cell receptor (beta chain) sequence. Germline V CDR1 and CDR2: SGHDT, YYEEEE. Trimming removed 0 bases from V and 9 bases from J; junction bases left unmatched: 10. The CDR3 loop spans 15 amino acids. These data are taken from a study of blood T cell repertoires in COVID-19. Study as a whole: There were acute and convalescent COVID-19 samples, and they came from the United States, Italy and Spain. The analysed material was cDNA or gDNA that came from T cells, B-cell-depleted T cells, or PBMCs.

Authors' methods: Reference gene primers were amplified, and this amplification served to estimate nucleated cell counts. Sequenced by immunoSEQ multiplex PCR; TCRdb stores in-frame clones only, minus some. V, J and clone size are those of that table, while D and trimming were read from the DNA. This table holds about 130,000 clones, about four fifths found once. The clonotype was recovered from a woman aged 80 or over with acute or convalescent COVID-19. The sequencing sample was made of peripheral blood. This chain joins TRBV5-6 and TRBJ2-5, with 8 bases that match TRBD2. CDR3 amino acids: CASSLAGTRAGAQYF. In DNA form, the CDR3 reads TGTGCCAGCAGCTTGGCCGGGACTAGGGCTGGGGCCCAGTACTTC.